This record concerns one TCR beta chain sequence. The V end lost 6 bases, the J end lost 6 bases, and 20 bases lay between the germline ends. CDR3 size: 15 residues. Germline CDR1 is SGHTA and CDR2 is FQGNSA. Authors' analysis steps: Amplification with reference gene primers provided the estimates of nucleated cell counts. Measured with immunoSEQ multiplex PCR; TCRdb has only the in-frame clones, and not every one. Clone size and V and J calls were adopted from that table, with D and trimming inferred from the DNA. The sample yields 200,000 to 250,000 clones, 75% to 90% seen once. The sample originates from a study of blood T cell repertoires in COVID-19. The overall study: Sources were T cells, B-cell-depleted T cells, or PBMCs; the material itself was cDNA or gDNA.

This receptor was obtained from a man aged 25 to 40 with COVID-19, enrolled during active disease. The V and J genes are TRBV7-2 and TRBJ1-1; D is ambiguous. Sequenced: peripheral blood. The chain's CDR3 is CASSSFGVFGAEAFF. The CDR3, as DNA: TGTGCCAGCAGTTCCTTCGGGGTTTTCGGCGCTGAAGCTTTCTTT.